Following are 12 T cell receptor beta chains from one sample sequenced in a study of blood T cells in healthy people across ages. The second PCR ran 7 to 11 cycles with a sample-barcoded 5' primer and J-beta primers. Using its own MiXCR run on the 5' RACE reads, TCRdb lists one record per CDR3 protein. Seen here are over 1.5 million distinct CDR3 sequences, around half observed once, and the top ten hold approximately 2.1%. Sequencing used blood. The receptors were gathered from a woman in her thirties or forties in good health.

The chain combines TRBV5-1 with TRBJ2-3; 15 nucleotides align to TRBD2. The V segment lost 1 base and the J segment 2 bases; nucleotides outside the gene matches: 14. CDR1 SGHRS and CDR2 YFSETQ come from the germline V gene. The CDR3 is 21 residues long. CDR3 coding DNA: TGCGCCAGCAGCTTGTGGCCTCGGACTAGCGGGGGGGAGCGATACACAGATACGCAGTATTTT. Translation gives CASSLWPRTSGGERYTDTQYF.

The CDR3: CSATPGQGYGYTF. CDR3 coding DNA: TGCAGTGCTACCCCGGGACAGGGCTATGGCTACACCTTC. The chain has TRBV20-1 and TRBJ1-2, with 9 bases matching TRBD1. CDR3 size: 13 residues. The junction had 4 bases not matched to a gene; V was cut back by 4 bases and J by 4 bases. Germline V gene data show CDR1 as DFQATT and CDR2 as SNEGSKA (reference sequence).

The chain employs TRBV7-9 and TRBJ2-7; TRBD1 is a possible D gene (7 bases). CDR1 and CDR2 (germline): SEHNR, FQNEAQ (reference sequence). This CDR3 comprises 18 residues. V was shortened by 5 bases and J by 5 bases, with 28 bases between the two germline ends. CDR3 sequence reads: CASSPQGGWGMERHEQYF. The CDR3 DNA is TGTGCCAGCAGCCCCCAGGGGGGATGGGGTATGGAGCGGCACGAGCAGTACTTC.

This clonotype has just a few counts. This chain joins TRBV20-1 and TRBJ2-7, with D perhaps being TRBD1 or TRBD2 (5 bases each). The J call may be wrong; the DNA end is better matched by TRBJ2-5. This CDR3 contains 12 residues. Per germline, CDR1 DFQATT and CDR2 SNEGSKA (reference sequence). CDR3 in DNA: TGCAGTGCTAGAGAAAACGGGGCGACCCAGTACTTC. Translating gives CSARENGATQYF.

The table lists this clonotype with a few counts. The rearrangement joins TRBV4-2 to TRBJ2-3; no reliable D call. Trimming cost V 0 bases and J 5 bases, with 6 bases left between them. The germline CDR1 and CDR2 sequences are LGHNA and YNFKEQ. This CDR3 is 13 amino acids long. CDR3 bases: TGTGCCAGCAGCCAAGAATGGCGAGATACGCAGTATTTT. It codes for CASSQEWRDTQYF.

This clonotype was picked up a small number of times. The chain employs TRBV12-3 or TRBV12-4 and TRBJ2-7; D not resolved. CDR3 length: 16 residues. V lost 6 bases to trimming and J lost 0 bases, with 18 bases between them. The CDR3 here is CASSPTTEDYSYEQYF. The CDR3, as DNA: TGTGCCAGCAGCCCCACAACAGAGGATTACTCCTACGAGCAGTACTTC.

The V call is TRBV9, the J call TRBJ2-7; a weak D match, TRBD2 (7 bases). Germline CDR1 SGDLS, CDR2 YYNGEE. The length of the CDR3 is 14 residues. Deletions cut 0 bases from V and 4 bases from J, with 11 bases between. In nucleotides, the CDR3 is TGTGCCAGCAGCGTAGACGGGGGGCCATACGAGCAGTACTTC. It translates to CASSVDGGPYEQYF.

This clonotype was observed a few times. The rearrangement links TRBV4-2 to TRBJ2-5; D might be TRBD2 (7 bases). Germline-derived CDR1 and CDR2 are LGHNA and YNFKEQ. Trimming took off 0 bases at V and 1 base at J, with 18 bases between the two ends. The CDR3 has 18 amino acids. The CDR3 DNA is TGTGCCAGCAGCCAAGAGGGGGGGGCCAACCCCTCCCAAGAGACCCAGTACTTC. This encodes CASSQEGGANPSQETQYF.

A few counts support this clonotype. J is TRBJ1-6 and V is TRBV6-5; D uncertain. V was clipped by 0 bases and J by 0 bases, with 15 bases between them. CDR3 length: 19 amino acids. Looked up from germline, CDR1 is MNHEY and CDR2 is SVGAGI. The CDR3 sequence: CASSYSNTVISSYNSPLHF. The DNA of the CDR3 is TGTGCCAGCAGTTACTCGAACACGGTGATAAGCTCCTATAATTCACCCCTCCACTTT.

This clonotype was detected ten times or more. The chain links TRBV7-2 to TRBJ1-6; D not certain. This CDR3 is 16 amino acids long. V lost 4 bases and J 0 bases, leaving 10 bases between the germline ends. Germline values: CDR1 SGHTA, CDR2 FQGNSA. The CDR3 reads CASSSQAPSYNSPLHF. Written as DNA, the CDR3 is TGTGCCAGCAGCTCCCAGGCGCCCTCCTATAATTCACCCCTCCACTTT.

This clonotype was found a few times. V gene TRBV10-3 combines with J gene TRBJ2-7; D remains ambiguous. Germline CDR1 is ENHRY and CDR2 is SYGVKD. V lost 6 bases, J lost 4 bases, and 19 bases lay in between. CDR3 size: 15 residues. The chain's CDR3 is CAIRGSSLGKYEQYF. DNA for the CDR3: TGTGCCATCAGGGGGTCGTCACTGGGCAAGTACGAGCAGTACTTC.

The J gene is TRBJ1-2, the V gene TRBV11-2, with a possible D match to TRBD1 (5 bases). The germline V and J ends were trimmed by 5 bases and 2 bases, with 15 bases remaining between them. This CDR3 has 15 amino acids. CDR1 and CDR2 from the germline V gene are SGHAT and FQNNGV. The chain's CDR3 is CASSPVRRGNYGYTF. The CDR3 DNA reads TGTGCCAGCAGCCCTGTCCGTCGGGGGAACTATGGCTACACCTTC.